The clone carrying this T cell receptor (beta chain) showed up just a few times. The V and J ends lost 5 bases and 5 bases, in that order; junction bases with no gene match: 7. This CDR3 has 14 residues. The germline V gene has CDR1 MNHEY and CDR2 SMNVEV (reference sequence). This specimen belongs to a study of T-cell memory formation after mild COVID-19. Researchers used 5'RACE with constant-segment primers to make TCR alpha and TCR beta cDNA libraries that carry sample barcodes and UMIs. TCRdb independently ran MiXCR on the 5' RACE reads; one entry per CDR3 protein. The sample carries 500,000 to 550,000 distinct CDR3 sequences, roughly 20% recorded once.

The sample was PBMCs or a T cell subset sorted from them (not recorded which). The receptor was derived from an adult woman who had mild COVID-19 (a few samples of this study predate the infection). Cell type and time point are not known. The chain couples TRBV27 to TRBJ2-5; 8 positions agree with TRBD1. The CDR3 protein is CASSPTGARETQYF. CDR3 sequence (DNA): TGTGCCAGCAGTCCGACAGGGGCGAGGGAGACCCAGTACTTC.